These T cell receptor beta chains were read from a single sample in a study of cytomegalovirus exposure and HLA in healthy donors. Using immunoSEQ multiplex PCR, the repertoire was profiled, and TCRdb retains in-frame clones only, with some absent. The table includes about 250,000 clones, about 88% detected once. Source material: PBMCs. Source of these receptors: a man aged 18 to 29 in good health and CMV-seropositive. Each CDR3 is given without its conserved first and last residue. Fields, in order: V gene, clone size, J gene, D gene, CDR3 protein. D genes are given only for firm matches. Clone size, where shown, is once, few, many, or a class for clones that have expanded.

TRBV7-6	NA	TRBJ2-5	NA	ASSPIGSLQETQY
TRBV7-9	NA	TRBJ2-5	TRBD2	ASSYTPGLAGQETQY
TRBV19	NA	TRBJ1-1	NA	ASSIAIRKTNTEAF
TRBV9	NA	TRBJ1-2	TRBD1	ASSVGTGEYGYT
TRBV18	few	TRBJ2-7	TRBD1	ASSPPGQTYEQY
TRBV5-1	NA	TRBJ2-1	NA	ASSLVLDYNEQF
TRBV27	NA	TRBJ1-2	TRBD1	ASSFNRGMAGYT
TRBV6-5	NA	TRBJ2-3	TRBD2	ASRTLSGSTDTQY
TRBV28	once	TRBJ2-7	TRBD1	ASSSPGTAN
TRBV7-8	NA	TRBJ2-5	TRBD1	ASSFLTGEKTQY
TRBV5-1	NA	TRBJ2-3	NA	ASSYMGTDTQY
TRBV19	NA	TRBJ1-4	TRBD1	ASRRGQKNEKLF
TRBV6-5	once	TRBJ2-1	NA	ASRPGLSREQF
TRBV10-2	NA	TRBJ2-7	NA	ASSDNSYEQY
TRBV6-5	NA	TRBJ1-1	NA	ASSYSLPAMNTEAF
TRBV6-5	NA	TRBJ2-7	NA	ASSYNKGREQY
TRBV5-6	NA	TRBJ1-1	NA	ASSWSNTEAF
TRBV5-4	NA	TRBJ2-7	NA	ASSLGLGYEQY
TRBV6-1	NA	TRBJ2-3	TRBD2	ASSAGLAGRDTQY
TRBV7-6	once	TRBJ1-1	NA	ASSFGGQSEAF
TRBV5-6	NA	TRBJ1-5	NA	ASSLAPNNQPQH
TRBV28	NA	TRBJ2-3	NA	ASSLGRTSTDTQY
TRBV30	NA	TRBJ1-5	NA	AWSVVGQPQH
TRBV15	NA	TRBJ2-7	NA	ATSRTIGPAVYEQY
TRBV20-1	NA	TRBJ1-2	NA	SAAAHLGYT
TRBV15	NA	TRBJ2-3	NA	ATSSRITGITDTQY
TRBV27	NA	TRBJ2-1	NA	ASSLRGWGSASEF
TRBV5-1	once	TRBJ2-1	NA	ASSPITGANEQF
TRBV7-2	NA	TRBJ2-5	TRBD1	ASTQRRDRAQETQY
TRBV19	NA	TRBJ2-2	TRBD1	ASSSQGTGSPGELF
TRBV30	NA	TRBJ1-1	TRBD1	AWSAIGGEAF
TRBV4-3	once	TRBJ2-1	NA	ASSKGQRIYNEQF
TRBV2	NA	TRBJ2-1	NA	ASAGTVLGNEQF
TRBV19	NA	TRBJ2-2	NA	ASSIWATGELF
TRBV5-5	NA	TRBJ1-2	TRBD1	ASSHVGTGAYGYT
TRBV5-1	NA	TRBJ2-2	NA	ASSLGGMDTGELF
TRBV10-3	NA	TRBJ2-7	NA	AISPDQYEQY
TRBV18	NA	TRBJ1-5	NA	ASHGRTDGQPQH
TRBV11-3	NA	TRBJ2-1	TRBD2	ASSSWTSGGYNEQF
TRBV2	NA	TRBJ2-7	TRBD2	ASTGSGTSFHEQY
TRBV28	NA	TRBJ2-7	NA	ASSTAGTAAYEQY
TRBV2	once	TRBJ1-5	NA	ASKSEFNQPQH
TRBV5-1	NA	TRBJ2-7	TRBD2	ASSSAPGTSGPYEQY
TRBV5-4	once	TRBJ2-7	NA	ASSLGFEGSEQY
TRBV15	NA	TRBJ1-1	NA	ATSRVSVGASITEAF
TRBV19	few	TRBJ2-7	NA	ASSISGYEQY
TRBV9	NA	TRBJ2-3	NA	ASSVALVGSGSDTQY
TRBV5-1	NA	TRBJ1-2	NA	ASSPWTDNYGYT
TRBV30	NA	TRBJ1-6	NA	ASQGPNSPLH
TRBV2	NA	TRBJ2-5	NA	ASSGQARETQY
TRBV9	NA	TRBJ1-5	TRBD1	ASSGGTGSNQPQH
TRBV30	NA	TRBJ1-3	NA	AWTPVGSLRGNTIY
TRBV30	NA	TRBJ1-3	NA	AWDRQVLGNTIY
TRBV2	NA	TRBJ1-1	NA	ASSELLGLEAF
TRBV5-1	NA	TRBJ2-1	NA	ASSFSSEINNEQF